These 25 T cell receptor beta chains were all obtained from the same sample, sequenced in a study of shared clonotypes between healthy human individuals. Sequencing used immunoSEQ multiplex PCR; TCRdb keeps in-frame clones, though not all of them. The data hold under 1,100,000 clones, with approximately 78% observed a single time. Sample: memory CD4+ T cells from PBMCs. This sample's subset: CD45RA-negative fraction. All receptors derive from a man in his late teens or twenties in good health. Some clones in this sample may be carry-over from other donors' samples.

J is TRBJ2-5 and V is TRBV5-1; D is perhaps TRBD2 (7 bases). Trimming stripped 4 bases from V and 5 bases from J, with 24 bases between. CDR1 SGHRS and CDR2 YFSETQ come from the germline V gene. The CDR3 length is 17 residues. The CDR3 protein is CASSLIVGGTPSETQYF. The CDR3 coding sequence is TGCGCCAGCAGCCTTATAGTGGGAGGGACACCTTCGGAGACCCAGTACTTC. The variable domain in full, with the rest retrieved from reference TRBV5-1 and TRBJ2-5, is KAGVTQTPRYLIKTRGQQVTLSCSPISGHRSVSWYQQTPGQGLQFLFEYFSETQRNKGNFPGRFSGRQFSNSRSEMNVSTLELGDSALYLCASSLIVGGTPSETQYFGPGTRLLVL.

A note on this clone: Other DNA sequences of this sample code for an identical CDR3. The chain has TRBV7-9 and TRBJ2-3; tentative D call: TRBD2 (5 bases). The V and J ends lost 5 bases and 1 base respectively, with 7 bases between them. Germline CDR1 and CDR2: SEHNR and FQNEAQ (reference sequence). This CDR3 has 13 amino acids. CDR3 protein: CASSRTGTDTQYF. Written as DNA, the CDR3 is TGTGCCAGCAGCCGGACTGGCACAGATACGCAGTATTTT.

The rearrangement links TRBV27 to TRBJ2-5, with D maybe TRBD1 (6 bases). This CDR3 has 13 residues. Germline lookup yields CDR1 MNHEY and CDR2 SMNVEV (reference sequence). Between the trimmed V and J ends, which lost 0 bases and 12 bases, there was a span of 14 bases. CDR3 sequence reads: CASSLSGTGIEYF. The DNA for the CDR3 is TGTGCCAGCAGTTTATCCGGTACAGGGATTGAGTACTTC.

The chain employs TRBV6-1 and TRBJ1-4; D gene ambiguous. Germline V gene sequence: CDR1 MNHNS, CDR2 SASEGT. Trimming left V 10 bases short and J 4 bases short, with 13 bases between. This CDR3 is 13 amino acids long. The CDR3 coding sequence is TGTGCCACCCGGGAACTCTTTAATGAAAAACTGTTTTTT. It encodes CATRELFNEKLFF.

This clone was seen only a few times. Since a far larger clone is one base different, this is likely a read error. The same CDR3 is also encoded by other DNA sequences in this sample. This sequence joins TRBV7-6 and TRBJ2-7; D remains ambiguous. Germline V gene lookup returns CDR1 SGHVS and CDR2 FNYEAQ. The CDR3 covers 13 residues. CDR3 DNA sequence: TGCGCCAGCAGCTTAAGTCAGGCCTACGAGCAGTACTTC. Protein: CASSLSQAYEQYF.

This clone was seen many times. The chain combines TRBV6-6 with TRBJ2-7, with no clear D. Germline V lookup: CDR1 MNHNY, CDR2 SVGAGI (reference sequence). This CDR3 region has 12 residues. Trimming took off 4 bases at V and 11 bases at J, with 15 bases between the two ends. DNA of the CDR3: TGTGCCAGCAGTTTAGAGACGGCGGCGAAGTACTTC. Its translation is CASSLETAAKYF.

This chain uses TRBV7-3 with TRBJ2-3, with 10 bases matching TRBD1. This CDR3 contains 15 residues. J was trimmed by 3 bases and V by 5 bases; bases with no gene match: 5. Germline lookup yields CDR1 SGHTA and CDR2 FQGTGA. CDR3 nucleotides: TGTGCCAGCAGCCCCAGGGACAGGGGAACAGATACGCAGTATTTT. Its protein is CASSPRDRGTDTQYF.

The chain uses TRBV11-2 and TRBJ1-3, with unresolved D. Trimming pared 1 base from V and 3 bases from J, leaving 13 bases between. Germline CDR1 SGHAT, CDR2 FQNNGV. CDR3 length equals 16 residues. CDR3 DNA sequence: TGTGCCAGCAGCTTAGCACAGAAAAGAATTGGAAACACCATATATTTT. Its protein is CASSLAQKRIGNTIYF.

This clone was counted between two and nine times. The sample has other DNA sequences that encode this CDR3 too. The chain links TRBV5-1 to TRBJ2-7; 7 bases are a match to TRBD1. V shed 2 bases, J shed 5 bases, and the junction held 4 bases outside the gene matches. Germline-derived CDR1 and CDR2 are SGHRS and YFSETQ. The CDR3 runs 13 residues. The CDR3 DNA reads TGCGCCAGCAGCTTACAGGGGTCCCACGAGCAGTACTTC. Its protein product is CASSLQGSHEQYF.

This clone was picked up one time. J is TRBJ1-6 and V is TRBV27; D possibly corresponds to TRBD1 (6 bases). The CDR3 is 15 amino acids. Germline V gene sequence: CDR1 MNHEY, CDR2 SMNVEV (reference sequence). Trimming stripped 3 bases from V and 8 bases from J, with 14 bases between. CDR3 sequence (DNA): TGTGCCAGCAGTTTGTACAGGGATGGGTATTCACCCCTCCACTTT. It translates to CASSLYRDGYSPLHF.

This clone occurred a few times. The V and J genes are TRBV7-2 and TRBJ1-2, with a tentative D call TRBD1 (6 bases). This CDR3 has 14 amino acids. Trimming removed 6 bases at V and 6 bases at J, with 17 bases between. CDR1 and CDR2 from the germline V gene are SGHTA and FQGNSA. The CDR3 bases are TGTGCCAGCAGTCGGGGGCGGGTTCTCGATGGCTACACCTTC. Translating gives CASSRGRVLDGYTF. The complete variable domain, with remaining parts taken from reference TRBV7-2 and TRBJ1-2, reads GAGVSQSPSNKVTEKGKDVELRCDPISGHTALYWYRQSLGQGLEFLIYFQGNSAPDKSGLPSDRFSAERTGGSVSTLTIQRTQQEDSAVYLCASSRGRVLDGYTFGSGTRLTVV.

V is TRBV5-1 and J is TRBJ1-3; tentative D call: TRBD1 (6 bases). Trimming took off 0 bases at V and 3 bases at J, with 10 bases between the two ends. The V gene's germline CDR1 is SGHRS and CDR2 YFSETQ. The CDR3 loop spans 15 amino acids. The CDR3 nucleotides are TGCGCCAGCAGCTTGGAGGCAGGGGTTGGAAACACCATATATTTT. Amino acid sequence: CASSLEAGVGNTIYF.

A word on this clone: A far bigger clonotype differs at one base, so this is likely a read error. The V and J genes are TRBV28 and TRBJ2-7; 10 positions match TRBD1. The germline CDR1 and CDR2 sequences are MDHEN and SYDVKM. V shed 1 base and J 2 bases; nucleotides not matched to a gene: 2. This CDR3 region has 15 residues. Written as DNA, the CDR3 is TGTGCCAGCAGTTTATCGGGACAGGGGACCTACGAGCAGTACTTC. It is translated as CASSLSGQGTYEQYF.

This clone occurred once. V and J are TRBV4-1 and TRBJ1-5; D may be TRBD1 (6 bases). Looked up from germline, CDR1 is MGHRA and CDR2 is YSYEKL. This CDR3 contains 14 residues. Trimming left V 3 bases short and J 6 bases short, with 12 bases between. The CDR3 DNA reads TGCGCCAGCAGCCATCCGGGGGCTGGTCAGCCCCAGCATTTT. Protein sequence: CASSHPGAGQPQHF.

The chain uses TRBV5-1 and TRBJ2-1, with 10 bases aligning to TRBD2. J gave up 6 bases and V 2 bases, and 8 bases lay outside the gene matches. Germline V gene sequence: CDR1 SGHRS, CDR2 YFSETQ. The CDR3 contains 16 residues. CDR3 loop: CASSLDPGLALNEQFF. As DNA, the CDR3 is TGCGCCAGCAGCTTAGACCCGGGACTAGCGCTCAATGAGCAGTTCTTC. Full variable domain (missing parts from reference TRBV5-1 and TRBJ2-1): KAGVTQTPRYLIKTRGQQVTLSCSPISGHRSVSWYQQTPGQGLQFLFEYFSETQRNKGNFPGRFSGRQFSNSRSEMNVSTLELGDSALYLCASSLDPGLALNEQFFGPGTRLTVL.

The CDR3 protein is CASSGTGAYYGYTF. CDR3 nucleotides: TGTGCCAGCAGCGGGACAGGGGCCTACTATGGCTACACCTTC. This chain joins TRBV28 and TRBJ1-2; 10 bases are shared with TRBD1. Germline lookup yields CDR1 MDHEN and CDR2 SYDVKM. The CDR3 runs to 14 residues. The junction had 4 bases not matched to a gene; V was cut back by 6 bases and J by 3 bases.

The chain has TRBV10-3 and TRBJ2-5, with TRBD1 matching over 9 bases. CDR1 ENHRY and CDR2 SYGVKD come from the germline V gene. The CDR3 loop spans 15 amino acids. V trimming: 6 bases; J trimming: 5 bases; junction bases outside the gene matches: 10. CDR3 coding DNA: TGTGCCATCAGCCAACAGGGGGCAGGGGGGGAGACCCAGTACTTC. Translating gives CAISQQGAGGETQYF.

CDR3 DNA sequence: TGTGCCAGCAGTGATGGGACAGGGATAGTCTATGGCTACACCTTC. This gives the protein CASSDGTGIVYGYTF. V usage is TRBV2 and J usage is TRBJ1-2; TRBD1 agrees at 9 bases. The CDR3 totals 15 residues. The V gene's germline CDR1 is SNHLY and CDR2 FYNNEI. Trimming removed 3 bases from V and 4 bases from J; junction bases left unmatched: 6.

The chain combines TRBV5-1 with TRBJ2-5; 11 positions agree with TRBD1. The CDR3 contains 16 residues. V lost 3 bases to trimming and J lost 3 bases; unmatched junction nucleotides: 7. Germline CDR1 and CDR2: SGHRS and YFSETQ. The DNA of the CDR3 is TGCGCCAGCAGCTCCACCGGGACAGGGGGTGAAGAGACCCAGTACTTC. Amino acid sequence: CASSSTGTGGEETQYF.

The gene calls are TRBV15 and TRBJ2-7; 7 nucleotides match TRBD2. Unmatched junction bases numbered 6, after V lost 5 bases and J lost 5 bases. CDR1 is LNHNV and CDR2 is YYDKDF in the germline V gene (reference sequence). The CDR3 runs to 13 residues. CDR3 bases: TGTGCCACCAGCGGGGGGGGGACCCACGAGCAGTACTTC. Protein sequence: CATSGGGTHEQYF.

This chain's CDR3 is CASSSQHGTSGRADEQYF. Here the CDR3 DNA reads TGTGCCAGCAGTTCCCAACACGGGACTAGCGGGAGGGCAGACGAGCAGTACTTC. The chain is built from TRBV28 and TRBJ2-7; 16 nucleotides match TRBD2. Trimming at V came to 4 bases and at J to 5 bases, leaving 11 bases not matched to a gene. This CDR3 contains 18 residues. The germline CDR1 and CDR2 sequences are MDHEN and SYDVKM.

CDR3 DNA: TGCGCCAGCAGCGTCACGGGACAGGGGAACGAGCAGTACTTC. Its protein product is CASSVTGQGNEQYF. This chain uses TRBV5-1 with TRBJ2-7; 10 positions agree with TRBD1. The junction had 6 bases not matched to a gene; V was cut back by 4 bases and J by 5 bases. Germline-derived CDR1 and CDR2 are SGHRS and YFSETQ. The CDR3 sequence is 14 residues long.

This chain links TRBV5-6 with TRBJ2-7, with TRBD1 identical over 8 bases. This CDR3 is built from 16 residues. Germline CDR1 is SGHDT and CDR2 is YYEEEE. Losses at the gene ends were 3 bases for V and 5 bases for J; bases not matched to a gene: 13. The CDR3 loop reads CASSYVGGRGQNEQYF. CDR3 bases: TGTGCCAGCAGCTACGTAGGGGGCAGGGGGCAGAACGAGCAGTACTTC.

For the CDR3, the DNA is TGTGCCCCCCCCGGTGGGGGCCCCGAGCAGTACTTC. Its translation: CAPPGGGPEQYF. The V and J genes are TRBV7-9 and TRBJ2-7; TRBD1 is a possible D gene (6 bases). Trimming left V 11 bases short and J 6 bases short, with 17 bases between. The length of the CDR3 is 12 residues. Looked up from germline, CDR1 is SEHNR and CDR2 is FQNEAQ (reference sequence).

The chain carries TRBV11-3 and TRBJ2-1; D uncertain. Trimming cost V 1 base and J 6 bases, with 13 bases left between them. Germline loops: CDR1 SGHNT, CDR2 YENEEA. The CDR3 runs 15 residues. The CDR3 spells CASSLGSHGGNEQFF. In DNA form, the CDR3 reads TGTGCCAGCAGCTTAGGCTCACACGGCGGCAATGAGCAGTTCTTC.